This TCR beta chain is from a study of CD8+ T cells in alopecia areata (dated by TCRdb to between 2017 and 2018). About the investigation overall: The treated patients took part in an open-label pilot trial in which moderate-to-severe alopecia areata was treated with oral tofacitinib at 5 to 10 mg twice daily. Clonality in the scalp was compared among normal scalp (n=4), patchy alopecia areata scalp (n=8), and alopecia totalis/universalis scalp (n=8). Tofacitinib was given for 6 to 18 months, followed by 6 months of follow-up off drug to assess delayed response and recurrence. Biopsies were taken from tofacitinib-treated patients at baseline and at 4 and 24 weeks of treatment, and a later scalp biopsy was taken in several of the tofacitinib-treated patients. In both human patients and the C3H/HeJ mouse model, the study applied high-throughput TCRbeta sequencing to look at T cell clonal expansion in alopecia areata. RNA was obtained with the PAXgene miRNA kit for fixed scalp, the miRNeasy kit for PBMCs, and the RNeasy kit for mouse skin. Scalp tissue and sorted CD4+ and CD8+ peripheral blood T cells from patchy and totalis/universalis alopecia areata patients and from healthy controls were covered by human TCRbeta sequencing. immunoSEQ multiplex PCR using 35 Vbeta forward primers and 13 Jbeta reverse primers was used to amplify TCRbeta CDR3 regions.

Lesional scalp punch biopsies and peripheral blood were collected from alopecia areata patients. PBMCs were isolated by density centrifugation and stained for CD3, CD4 and CD8, after which CD4+ and CD8+ T cells were sorted on a FACSAria. Trimming removed 5 bases from V and 1 base from J; the gene matches leave 4 bases unexplained. From its cysteine to its phenylalanine, the CDR3 spans 15 amino acids. The read is trimmed to its CDR3 DNA, 45 bases read in frame from base 1. The germline V gene encodes CDR1 SGHTA and CDR2 FQGNSA. Library generation was performed with the immunoSEQ multiplex PCR assay. RNA was extracted from all samples and reverse transcribed into cDNA, which served as template for TCR sequencing. First-strand cDNA was synthesized using SuperScript III with a 2:1 mix of oligo-dT and random hexamers. Amplification bias was assessed with a synthetic immune receptor repertoire, and residual bias was removed computationally. Turning to the authors' computational methods: Raw reads were preprocessed for error removal, and CDR3 was defined according to IMGT conventions as running from the conserved cysteine to phenylalanine. Clonality was computed by normalizing Shannon entropy by log2 of the number of productive unique TCRs and subtracting the result from 1. Whether scalp clones were CD4 or CD8 was inferred by matching scalp TCRbeta sequences against CD4 and CD8 repertoires sorted from blood. The table comes from immuneACCESS by way of TCRdb, which keeps in-frame sequences with V and J called. Part of the clones is missing from these tables; in studies checked, under half for an unresolved V gene and the rest for unknown reasons. V, J and clone size are those of that table, while D and trimming were read from the DNA. The table for this sample lists more than 95,000 clones; 41% of them were counted only once. The ten largest clonotypes hold 1% to 1.5% of the sample.

Summary of the overall study and its limitations: Unlike mouse skin, which is dominated by gammadelta T cells, normal human skin has resident alphabeta T cells that are also sequenced, and this complicates analysis of the scalp TCR repertoire. Shared TCR sequences between patients were less evident than in mice, which may be partly attributable to HLA diversity in the patient population. Compared with normal scalp, lesional scalp had higher clonality and more expanded CD8+ clones, particularly in alopecia totalis/universalis, a pattern that suggests antigenic drive.

In this sample, this clone turned up a few times. There is no known antigen for this receptor. Within one base of it there is no much larger clone, and no base qualities were kept. This sequence originates from a human donor with alopecia areata. The specimen was CD4+ T cells sorted from blood. The rearrangement joined TRBV7-2 to TRBJ2-2; TRBD2 lines up with 7 middle nucleotides. The nucleotides are TGTGCCAGCAGCCCTACTAGCGTGAACACCGGGGAGCTGTTTTTT. The resulting protein is CASSPTSVNTGELFF.